This TCR beta chain was retrieved from a study of shared clonotypes between healthy human individuals. Study in general: Researchers drew samples from a couple of women and a few men aged 18 to 49. Donors had three CD4 naive, three CD4 memory, two CD8 naive and one CD8 memory plate apiece. General study results and limits: The naive CD4 repertoires of four donors were compared, and around 5% of clonotypes were shared.

Clones were read by immunoSEQ multiplex PCR, and TCRdb kept only the in-frame ones, dropping some. This table has some 1,600,000 clones, roughly 98% appearing once. The CDR3 has 13 amino acids. Between the trimmed V and J ends, which lost 2 bases and 1 base, there was a span of 4 bases. Germline V gene sequence: CDR1 SGHRS, CDR2 YFSETQ. For this clone: Antigen unknown.

The TCR comes from a man aged 25 to 40 in good health. V and J are TRBV5-1 and TRBJ1-5, with D uncertain. Sequencing input: naive CD4+ T cells sorted from blood. Documented subset: CD45RA+ positively selected. CDR3 sequence: CASSFESNQPQHF. DNA of the CDR3: TGCGCCAGCAGCTTTGAGAGCAATCAGCCCCAGCATTTT. Full variable domain (rest looked up from reference TRBV5-1 and TRBJ1-5): KAGVTQTPRYLIKTRGQQVTLSCSPISGHRSVSWYQQTPGQGLQFLFEYFSETQRNKGNFPGRFSGRQFSNSRSEMNVSTLELGDSALYLCASSFESNQPQHFGDGTRLSIL.